The 14 T cell receptor beta chains reported below all come from one sample, sequenced in a study of blood T cell repertoires in COVID-19. The method was immunoSEQ multiplex PCR; TCRdb's version includes in-frame clones alone and lacks a portion of them. Found here are about 50,000 clones, around 84% of them singletons; the top ten hold approximately 15%. The sequencing sample was made of peripheral blood. These receptors all stem from a man aged 65 to 85 with active COVID-19.

The rearrangement uses TRBV7-9 and TRBJ1-2, with TRBD1 matching over 7 bases. This CDR3 is 16 amino acids long. Trimming removed 6 bases from V and 2 bases from J; junction bases left unmatched: 12. Germline V CDR1 and CDR2: SEHNR, FQNEAQ (reference sequence). The CDR3 DNA follows: TGTGCCAGCAGTTTTTCTCCAGACAGGGCCAACTATGGCTACACCTTC. Its translation: CASSFSPDRANYGYTF.

This sequence joins TRBV7-2 and TRBJ2-1; 9 positions match TRBD2. The germline V gene encodes CDR1 SGHTA and CDR2 FQGNSA. The CDR3 has 14 amino acids. V lost 5 bases, J lost 8 bases, and 7 bases stayed unmatched. Here the CDR3 reads CASSPRTSVDEQFF. The CDR3 DNA follows: TGTGCCAGCAGCCCCCGGACTAGCGTTGATGAGCAGTTCTTC.

The rearrangement links TRBV11-1 to TRBJ1-1; D is possibly TRBD1 (6 bases). V shed 3 bases and J shed 4 bases, with 15 bases lying between them. Germline CDR1 SGHAT, CDR2 FQDESV (reference sequence). CDR3 length equals 15 residues. CDR3 residues: CASSLATGWGTEAFF. CDR3 in DNA: TGTGCCAGCAGCTTGGCCACAGGGTGGGGCACTGAAGCTTTCTTT.

The chain is built from TRBV23-1 and TRBJ2-7; 7 nucleotides agree with TRBD1. TRBV23-1 is annotated as an ORF whose role is uncertain. CDR3 length equals 15 residues. V lost 6 bases, J lost 2 bases, and 10 bases stayed unmatched. CDR3 coding DNA: TGCGCCAGCAGCCAGGGACAGAAAAACGCCTACGAGCAGTACTTC. This gives the protein CASSQGQKNAYEQYF.

This clone was counted a single time. One junction end does not reproduce the germline sequence, and a read error may be involved. This chain links TRBV3-1 (or the pseudogene TRBV3-2) with TRBJ2-1, with 16 bases that match TRBD2. The CDR3 sequence is 15 residues long. Germline CDR1 is LGHDT and CDR2 is YNNKEL (reference sequence). The CDR3 region is CASSQGTGLAGGPVF. The CDR3 region has the DNA TGTGCCAGCAGCCAAGGAACGGGACTAGCGGGAGGGCCGGTCTTC.

This clone qualifies as medium-sized (0.01 to 0.1%). The V call is TRBV5-8, the J call TRBJ2-1, with TRBD2 identical over 10 bases. The CDR3 totals 15 residues. CDR1 and CDR2 (germline): SGHTS, YDEGEE. V lost 6 bases and J lost 7; bases outside the gene matches: 10. In DNA, the CDR3 is TGTGCCAGCACCCCCAAACTAGCGGGGTTAAATGAGCAGTTCTTC. The encoded protein is CASTPKLAGLNEQFF.

The rearrangement uses TRBV2 and TRBJ1-1, with D tentatively TRBD1 (6 bases). The CDR3 spans 12 residues. CDR1 and CDR2 from the germline V gene are SNHLY and FYNNEI. The V end lost 3 bases, the J end lost 5 bases, and 7 bases lay between the germline ends. The CDR3 spells CASSDRGTEAFF. In DNA, the CDR3 is TGTGCCAGCAGTGATAGGGGGACTGAAGCTTTCTTT.

The chain couples TRBV3-1 (or the pseudogene TRBV3-2) to TRBJ2-2; TRBD2 agrees at 7 bases. Unmatched junction bases numbered 4, after V lost 4 bases and J lost 2 bases. Germline loops: CDR1 LGHDT, CDR2 YNNKEL (reference sequence). This CDR3 has 15 residues. Here the CDR3 DNA reads TGTGCCAGCAGCCGTTGGGACTACAACACCGGGGAGCTGTTTTTT. Translation gives CASSRWDYNTGELFF.

The chain recombines TRBV18 with TRBJ2-2; possibly TRBD2 for D (5 bases). Trimming pared 2 bases from V and 3 bases from J, leaving 13 bases between. CDR3 length: 16 amino acids. The V gene's germline CDR1 is KGHSH and CDR2 LQKENI. CDR3 amino acids: CASSPVGSSDTGELFF. The CDR3 coding sequence is TGTGCCAGCTCACCAGTAGGGAGCAGTGACACCGGGGAGCTGTTTTTT.

This chain uses TRBV20-1 with TRBJ1-1, with D perhaps TRBD1 (5 bases). Trimming removed 3 bases at V and 5 bases at J, with 13 bases between. CDR1 and CDR2 from the germline V gene are DFQATT and SNEGSKA (reference sequence). CDR3 length equals 13 residues. CDR3 nucleotides: TGCAGTGCTAGTGACCCCGGGGGGACTGAAGCTTTCTTT. Translated: CSASDPGGTEAFF.

The chain joins TRBV28 to TRBJ2-7; D unresolved. CDR1 is MDHEN and CDR2 is SYDVKM in the germline V gene. The CDR3 consists of 13 residues. The V end was cut by 3 bases, the J end by 2 bases, with 8 bases between. CDR3 amino acids: CASSFEHTYEQYF. The CDR3 DNA is TGTGCCAGCAGTTTCGAGCATACCTACGAGCAGTACTTC. Combining the CDR3 with reference TRBV28 and TRBJ2-7 gives the whole variable domain DVKVTQSSRYLVKRTGEKVFLECVQDMDHENMFWYRQDPGLGLRLIYFSYDVKMKEKGDIPEGYSVSREKKERFSLILESASTNQTSMYLCASSFEHTYEQYFGPGTRLTVT.

This clone was detected once. CDR3 amino acids: CASSFEGARSNQPQHF. The CDR3 DNA reads as TGTGCCAGCAGCTTTGAGGGGGCTCGTAGCAATCAGCCCCAGCATTTT. The chain joins TRBV7-2 to TRBJ1-5, with TRBD1 identical over 7 bases. Germline V gene lookup returns CDR1 SGHTA and CDR2 FQGNSA. The CDR3 contains 16 residues. V shed 3 bases, J shed 0 bases, and the junction held 5 bases outside the gene matches.

This clone was seen only a few times. The CDR3 DNA follows: TGCAGCGTTGAAACGGGACAGGGGAGACCTGGAAACACCATATATTTT. Protein product: CSVETGQGRPGNTIYF. This rearrangement joins TRBV29-1 to TRBJ1-3; 10 nucleotides match TRBD1. CDR1 SQVTM and CDR2 ANQGSEA come from the germline V gene. The CDR3 contains 16 residues. Trimming removed 2 bases from V and 2 bases from J; junction bases left unmatched: 6.

The V and J genes are TRBV27 and TRBJ2-7, with D possibly being TRBD2 (6 bases). The V and J ends lost 2 bases and 6 bases respectively, with 11 bases between them. This CDR3 contains 13 residues. CDR1 is MNHEY and CDR2 is SMNVEV in the germline V gene (reference sequence). CDR3 in amino acids: CASSLRRGSEQYF. CDR3 nucleotide sequence: TGTGCCAGCAGTTTAAGGCGGGGTTCCGAGCAGTACTTC.